This paragraph reports one TCR beta chain. Its specificity is not known. These data originate in a study of shared clonotypes between healthy human individuals. Study-level results: Generation probabilities of non-shared clonotypes were lower (relative to those shared by all four donors). Between several donors, naive CD4 clonotypes were shared at a level of approximately 5%.

The method was immunoSEQ multiplex PCR; TCRdb's version includes in-frame clones alone and lacks a portion of them. The sample comprises 2 million to 2.5 million clones, roughly 93% of which are singletons, and about 0.34% rests with the top ten. Trimming shortened V by 2 bases and J by 8 bases, and 15 bases separated the two germline ends. This CDR3 is built from 15 residues. Germline CDR1 KGHSH, CDR2 LQKENI. This receptor was obtained from a man younger than 35 in good health. Some clones in this sample may be carry-over from other donors' samples. The sequenced material came from naive CD4+ T cells from PBMCs. The subset was: CD45RA+ positively selected. The rearrangement joins TRBV18 to TRBJ1-4; D uncertain. The CDR3 loop reads CASSPGAGNVEKLFF. Here the CDR3 DNA reads TGTGCCAGCTCACCAGGCGCCGGGAACGTCGAAAAACTGTTTTTT.